One sample yielded the 21 T cell receptor beta chains listed below, sequenced in a study of blood T cell repertoires in COVID-19. TCRdb's copy holds only in-frame clones and misses some; the assay was immunoSEQ multiplex PCR. Of about 220,000 clones in the sample, roughly nine tenths were seen once. The sequenced sample consisted of peripheral blood. Receptors originate from a man between 35 and 55 years old with active or convalescent COVID-19.

The rearrangement links TRBV30 to TRBJ2-2, with D tentatively TRBD2 (6 bases). The CDR3 is made up of 16 amino acids. V lost 3 bases and J 4 bases, leaving 18 bases between the germline ends. Germline values: CDR1 GTSNPN, CDR2 SVGIG (reference sequence). The CDR3, as DNA: TGTGCCTGGAGCGGAGACCGGGGGTCGGGCACCGGGGAGCTGTTTTTT. Translating gives CAWSGDRGSGTGELFF.

DNA for the CDR3: TGTGCCAGCAGTGGCCTCGCGGTAACTGAAGCTTTCTTT. The encoded protein is CASSGLAVTEAFF. The V gene is TRBV12-3 or TRBV12-4, the J gene TRBJ1-1; D not resolved. V lost 5 bases to trimming and J lost 5 bases, with 12 bases between them. The CDR3 has 13 residues.

This clone was detected only once. Its ends do not fully match the called genes, so a read error is possible. The V and J genes are TRBV28 and TRBJ1-2; 10 bases match TRBD1. CDR1 and CDR2 from the germline V gene are MDHEN and SYDVKM. This CDR3 is built from 12 residues. CDR3 coding DNA: TGTGCCAGCAGTCCAAGACAGGGGGCCCCTAGCTTC. It encodes CASSPRQGAPSF.

This clone has a handful of counts. This chain joins TRBV7-8 and TRBJ2-7; D is unclear. Germline CDR1 and CDR2: SGHVS and FQNEAQ. The germline V and J ends were trimmed by 6 bases and 3 bases, with 9 bases remaining between them. The CDR3 covers 12 residues. DNA of the CDR3: TGTGCCAGCAGTCTCAGGTTCTACGAGCAGTACTTC. Amino acid sequence: CASSLRFYEQYF.

The table lists this clone with a few counts. The chain carries TRBV14 and TRBJ1-3; tentatively, D is TRBD1 (5 bases). The ends were cut back, 3 bases at V and 4 bases at J, with 10 bases in the middle. Germline loops: CDR1 SGHDN, CDR2 FVKESK. The CDR3 is made up of 14 amino acids. Here the CDR3 DNA reads TGTGCCAGCAGCCAGAAGGGGATCGGAAACACCATATATTTT. Residues: CASSQKGIGNTIYF.

This chain connects TRBV11-1 to TRBJ1-6; 7 nucleotides match TRBD1. CDR3 length: 14 amino acids. With V trimmed by 5 bases and J by 10 bases, 8 bases remained unmatched. Germline lookup yields CDR1 SGHAT and CDR2 FQDESV (reference sequence). CDR3 region: CASSVSTGESPLHF. As DNA, the CDR3 is TGTGCCAGCAGCGTATCCACAGGGGAATCACCCCTCCACTTT.

The chain employs TRBV7-9 and TRBJ2-7, with 8 bases fitting TRBD2. Germline CDR1 and CDR2: SEHNR and FQNEAQ (reference sequence). This CDR3 comprises 12 residues. With V trimmed by 6 bases and J by 4 bases, 2 bases remained unmatched. CDR3 nucleotide sequence: TGTGCCAGCAGTGGGACTAGGTACGAGCAGTACTTC. It encodes CASSGTRYEQYF.

A few counts support this clone. This chain connects TRBV5-1 to TRBJ1-2, with TRBD1 identical over 7 bases. The CDR3 sequence is 17 residues long. Germline CDR1 SGHRS, CDR2 YFSETQ. The V gene end was trimmed by 2 bases and the J gene end by 4 bases; junction bases not matched to a gene: 14. DNA of the CDR3: TGCGCCAGCAGCTTAGAATCTCCGACAGGGAAACTCTATGGCTACACCTTC. Translating it yields CASSLESPTGKLYGYTF.

J is TRBJ1-1 and V is TRBV5-1; D not certain. CDR1 and CDR2 (germline): SGHRS, YFSETQ. Trimming took 0 bases from V and 3 from J, leaving 9 bases between them. This CDR3 is 14 amino acids long. The CDR3: CASSLGGDDTEAFF. The CDR3 region has the DNA TGCGCCAGCAGCTTGGGCGGGGATGACACTGAAGCTTTCTTT.

V gene TRBV27 combines with J gene TRBJ2-7; 7 bases map to TRBD1. The V gene's germline CDR1 is MNHEY and CDR2 SMNVEV (reference sequence). Trimming took 6 bases from V and 3 from J; bases not matched to a gene: 5. This CDR3 spans 13 amino acids. The CDR3 sequence is CASRQGWIYEQYF. In nucleotides, the CDR3 is TGTGCCAGCAGACAGGGGTGGATCTACGAGCAGTACTTC.

The chain joins TRBV11-2 to TRBJ1-2; maybe TRBD1 (5 bases). Trimming pared 5 bases from V and 8 bases from J, leaving 12 bases between. The V gene's germline CDR1 is SGHAT and CDR2 FQNNGV. This CDR3 has 12 residues. This CDR3 reads CASSLGLRGYTF. The CDR3 nucleotides are TGTGCCAGCAGCCTGGGACTACGCGGCTACACCTTC.

In its sample, this clone was seen a few times. The genes are TRBV27 and TRBJ1-5; D ambiguous. Per germline, CDR1 MNHEY and CDR2 SMNVEV (reference sequence). The germline V and J ends were trimmed by 8 bases and 0 bases, with 14 bases remaining between them. The CDR3 runs 15 residues. The CDR3 region is CASRYGSHSNQPQHF. The CDR3 DNA sequence: TGTGCCAGCCGGTACGGGAGTCATAGCAATCAGCCCCAGCATTTT.

The V gene is TRBV30, the J gene TRBJ1-1; 7 bases agree with TRBD1. The V and J ends lost 2 bases and 4 bases, in that order; junction bases with no gene match: 7. Germline V lookup: CDR1 GTSNPN, CDR2 SVGIG (reference sequence). The CDR3 totals 14 residues. In nucleotides, the CDR3 is TGTGCCTGGAGTCGGACAGGCCCAGGCACTGAAGCTTTCTTT. Encoded protein: CAWSRTGPGTEAFF.

With regard to this clone: Other DNA sequences in this specimen translate into the identical CDR3. The CDR3 here is CASSFLQGNTIYF. Here the CDR3 DNA reads TGTGCCAGCAGCTTTTTACAAGGAAACACCATATATTTT. The V and J genes are TRBV5-6 and TRBJ1-3, with D unresolved. V gave up 2 bases and J gave up 4 bases, with 7 bases separating them. Germline assignment: CDR1 SGHDT and CDR2 YYEEEE. The CDR3 loop spans 13 amino acids. The full variable domain, completed using reference TRBV5-6 and TRBJ1-3, is DAGVTQSPTHLIKTRGQQVTLRCSPKSGHDTVSWYQQALGQGPQFIFQYYEEEERQRGNFPDRFSGHQFPNYSSELNVNALLLGDSALYLCASSFLQGNTIYFGEGSWLTVV.

V gene TRBV12-3 or TRBV12-4 combines with J gene TRBJ2-2; no reliable D call. Trimming removed 7 bases at V and 2 bases at J, with 5 bases between. The CDR3 length is 12 residues. The CDR3, as DNA: TGTGCCAGCATAAGCAACACCGGGGAGCTGTTTTTT. This translates into CASISNTGELFF.

The chain recombines TRBV30 with TRBJ2-3; 8 bases line up with TRBD2. V gave up 2 bases and J gave up 1 base; unmatched junction bases: 2. The CDR3 sequence is 14 residues long. Germline lookup yields CDR1 GTSNPN and CDR2 SVGIG (reference sequence). CDR3 protein: CAWSLGGGTDTQYF. The CDR3 nucleotides read TGTGCCTGGAGTCTCGGGGGGGGCACAGATACGCAGTATTTT.

CDR3 nucleotide sequence: TGTGCCAGCAGTTTATCCGCAGGGATGGGAAACACCATATATTTT. Amino acid sequence: CASSLSAGMGNTIYF. This rearrangement joins TRBV27 to TRBJ1-3, with D tentatively TRBD1 (5 bases). CDR1 and CDR2 from the germline V gene are MNHEY and SMNVEV (reference sequence). This CDR3 contains 15 residues. The V end was cut by 0 bases, the J end by 4 bases, with 10 bases between.

The chain recombines TRBV7-8 with TRBJ2-7; 8 bases align to TRBD2. The CDR3 runs to 15 residues. Germline V gives CDR1 SGHVS, CDR2 FQNEAQ. V lost 7 bases and J lost 6; bases outside the gene matches: 14. The CDR3 loop reads CASTLLGLAGGEQYF. The CDR3 DNA reads as TGTGCCAGCACTCTTCTCGGGCTAGCGGGCGGCGAGCAGTACTTC. Full variable domain (missing parts from reference TRBV7-8 and TRBJ2-7): GAGVSQSPRYKVAKRGQDVALRCDPISGHVSLFWYQQALGQGPEFLTYFQNEAQLDKSGLPSDRFFAERPEGSVSTLKIQRTQQEDSAVYLCASTLLGLAGGEQYFGPGTRLTVT.

The chain employs TRBV6-5 and TRBJ2-7, with 8 bases that match TRBD1. The CDR3 runs to 13 residues. V lost 6 bases to trimming and J lost 4 bases; unmatched junction nucleotides: 5. The germline gives CDR1 MNHEY, CDR2 SVGAGI. The CDR3 reads CASSAGGGYEQYF. The CDR3 coding sequence is TGTGCCAGCAGCGCAGGGGGCGGGTACGAGCAGTACTTC.

The chain recombines TRBV28 with TRBJ1-4; 9 bases align to TRBD1. CDR3 size: 16 residues. The germline gives CDR1 MDHEN, CDR2 SYDVKM. Trimming at V came to 8 bases and at J to 8 bases, leaving 15 bases not matched to a gene. The CDR3 DNA reads as TGTGCCAGCGGCGGGGACAGGGTGGGAGAAAGGGAAAAACTGTTTTTT. This sequence encodes CASGGDRVGEREKLFF.

J is TRBJ1-1 and V is TRBV2; TRBD1 aligns across 7 bases. Per the germline V gene, CDR1 is SNHLY and CDR2 is FYNNEI. The CDR3 length is 15 residues. V trimming: 5 bases; J trimming: 1 base; junction bases outside the gene matches: 7. The CDR3 coding sequence is TGTGCCAGCAGTAATATCGGGACAGCGAACACTGAAGCTTTCTTT. It specifies CASSNIGTANTEAFF.